Following are 26 T cell receptor beta chains from one sample sequenced in a study of T cells in Graves' hyperthyroidism and ophthalmopathy. RNA transcripts gave rise to amplified TCR beta CDR3 regions. With the HTBI primer set, the TCR CDR3 went through a first round of RT-PCR. MiXCR, run by TCRdb on the multiplex PCR reads, gives a single entry per CDR3 protein. Of some 270,000 distinct CDR3 sequences in the sample, approximately 25% were seen once. The material sequenced was blood. All receptors come from a middle-aged woman with Graves' ophthalmopathy.

This clonotype has ten or more counts. The chain links TRBV20-1 to TRBJ1-2, with 12 bases fitting TRBD1. CDR1 and CDR2 from the germline V gene are DFQATT and SNEGSKA (reference sequence). The CDR3 is 14 residues long. V shed 5 bases, J shed 7 bases, and the junction held 8 bases outside the gene matches. CDR3 nucleotides: TGCAGTGCTCCTGGGACAGGGGGCACCGTTGGCTACACCTTC. Translation: CSAPGTGGTVGYTF.

This clonotype was seen repeatedly, ten times or more. The chain uses TRBV11-1 and TRBJ2-3, with D maybe TRBD1 (5 bases). Germline values: CDR1 SGHAT, CDR2 FQDESV (reference sequence). The CDR3 extends over 20 amino acids. V was pared by 0 bases and J by 2 bases, with 24 bases between. The CDR3 sequence: CASSLAKPRGPDMHTDTQYF. CDR3 in DNA: TGTGCCAGCAGCTTAGCAAAACCTAGGGGTCCAGACATGCACACAGATACGCAGTATTTT. The full variable domain, rest sourced from reference TRBV11-1 and TRBJ2-3, is EAEVAQSPRYKITEKSQAVAFWCDPISGHATLYWYRQILGQGPELLVQFQDESVVDDSQLPKDRFSAERLKGVDSTLKIQPAELGDSAMYLCASSLAKPRGPDMHTDTQYFGPGTRLTVL.

The sample holds many counts of this clonotype. The V gene is TRBV10-3, the J gene TRBJ2-2; 10 nucleotides line up with TRBD2. Trimming took 3 bases from V and 4 from J; bases not matched to a gene: 8. The germline V gene has CDR1 ENHRY and CDR2 SYGVKD. The CDR3 covers 17 residues. CDR3 region: CAISDSAGGPITGELFF. The DNA of the CDR3 is TGTGCCATCAGTGACTCAGCGGGAGGGCCGATCACCGGGGAGCTGTTTTTT.

This clonotype was detected many times. CDR3 amino acids: CASSLVGDPLPYEQYF. The DNA for the CDR3 is TGCGCCAGCAGCTTGGTCGGGGATCCGTTACCCTACGAGCAGTACTTC. The V gene is TRBV5-1, the J gene TRBJ2-7; perhaps TRBD2 as D (5 bases). Germline CDR1 and CDR2: SGHRS and YFSETQ. The V gene lost 0 bases and the J gene lost 2 bases, with 15 bases spanning the gap. The CDR3 covers 16 residues.

This clonotype was detected ten times or more. The rearrangement joins TRBV29-1 to TRBJ2-3, with TRBD1 as a possible D gene (6 bases). CDR3 length: 14 amino acids. Per the germline V gene, CDR1 is SQVTM and CDR2 is ANQGSEA. V was trimmed by 7 bases and J by 2 bases, leaving 16 bases between them. CDR3 DNA sequence: TGCAGCGCTGGCCCGACAGGACCCACAGATACGCAGTATTTT. Amino acids: CSAGPTGPTDTQYF.

This clonotype showed up many times. The gene calls are TRBV9 and TRBJ1-2, with TRBD1 matching 7 bases. With V trimmed by 3 bases and J by 6 bases, 8 bases remained unmatched. Germline V gives CDR1 SGDLS, CDR2 YYNGEE. This CDR3 spans 14 amino acids. The CDR3 coding sequence is TGTGCCAGCAGCGACCGGGACAGTGCTGATGGCTACACCTTC. It specifies CASSDRDSADGYTF.

The rearrangement joins TRBV6-5 to TRBJ2-7; D is uncertain. Germline V CDR1 and CDR2: MNHEY, SVGAGI. CDR3 length: 13 residues. Trimming pared 3 bases from V and 1 base from J, leaving 7 bases between. The CDR3, as DNA: TGTGCCAGCAGTTATTGGGGTTCCTACGAGCAGTACTTC. Protein sequence: CASSYWGSYEQYF.

This clonotype was picked up many times. The rearrangement links TRBV29-1 to TRBJ1-1; D gene unclear. CDR3 length: 12 residues. The ends were cut back, 6 bases at V and 5 bases at J, with 13 bases in the middle. Germline V CDR1 and CDR2: SQVTM, ANQGSEA. CDR3 sequence reads: CSVAEGRTEAFF. CDR3 DNA: TGCAGCGTAGCGGAGGGAAGGACTGAAGCTTTCTTT.

The gene calls are TRBV28 and TRBJ2-2, with D hard to call. Germline CDR1 is MDHEN and CDR2 is SYDVKM. The CDR3 spans 15 residues. V was cut by 3 bases and J by 5 bases, with 13 bases left in between. DNA for the CDR3: TGTGCCAGCAGTTTCGGTAGCCTAGTGACCGGGGAGCTGTTTTTT. It translates to CASSFGSLVTGELFF. The full variable domain, with the rest looked up from reference TRBV28 and TRBJ2-2, is DVKVTQSSRYLVKRTGEKVFLECVQDMDHENMFWYRQDPGLGLRLIYFSYDVKMKEKGDIPEGYSVSREKKERFSLILESASTNQTSMYLCASSFGSLVTGELFFGEGSRLTVL.

There are many counts of this clonotype. This chain uses TRBV6-2 or TRBV6-3 with TRBJ2-7, with D perhaps matching TRBD1 or TRBD2 (7 bases each). V dropped 5 bases and J dropped 2 bases, with 22 bases sitting between them. Germline V gene data show CDR1 as MNHEY and CDR2 as SVGEGT. The length of the CDR3 is 17 residues. CDR3 DNA sequence: TGTGCCAGCAGTCCCGGGCCCTCAGGGGGGGATACCTACGAGCAGTACTTC. The encoded protein is CASSPGPSGGDTYEQYF.

Concerning this clonotype itself: At one end the junction does not follow the germline gene, possibly because of a read error. The chain links TRBV19 to TRBJ1-2; no clear D. The CDR3 length is 15 residues. Germline CDR1 reads LNHDA; CDR2 reads SQIVND (reference sequence). The CDR3 DNA is TGTGCCAGTACTCCAGCGAAAGGGAACAACTATGGCTACAACTTC. Translation: CASTPAKGNNYGYNF.

This clonotype was seen ten or more times. This chain links TRBV5-1 with TRBJ2-5; 9 positions match TRBD1. This CDR3 spans 17 amino acids. From germline, CDR1 is SGHRS and CDR2 YFSETQ. Unmatched junction bases numbered 11, after V lost 3 bases and J lost 2 bases. The CDR3, as DNA: TGCGCCAGCAGCTCAGGGCCCGGGACAGGGTCGCAAGAGACCCAGTACTTC. Protein product: CASSSGPGTGSQETQYF. Looking up the rest from reference TRBV5-1 and TRBJ2-5 gives the full variable domain: KAGVTQTPRYLIKTRGQQVTLSCSPISGHRSVSWYQQTPGQGLQFLFEYFSETQRNKGNFPGRFSGRQFSNSRSEMNVSTLELGDSALYLCASSSGPGTGSQETQYFGPGTRLLVL.

Of note for this clonotype: One base away lies a much larger clone, so this may be a sequencing read error. The DNA is omitted, as the CDR3 cannot be located on it reliably, and the CDR3 follows TCRdb's listing. The rearrangement joins TRBV27 to TRBJ2-6. The CDR3 has 15 residues if both end residues are counted. Germline CDR1 reads MNHEY; CDR2 reads SMNVEV (reference sequence). CDR3 sequence reads: CASSLVGSGANVLIF.

There are many counts of this clonotype. V and J are TRBV7-9 and TRBJ2-7; D not resolved. Between the trimmed V and J ends, which lost 2 bases and 2 bases, there was a span of 16 bases. CDR1 and CDR2 from the germline V gene are SEHNR and FQNEAQ (reference sequence). This CDR3 has 16 residues. DNA of the CDR3: TGTGCCAGCAGCTTACCGGACGGATTGGGGACCTACGAGCAGTACTTC. Amino acid sequence: CASSLPDGLGTYEQYF.

This chain joins TRBV27 and TRBJ2-7, with D perhaps matching TRBD2 (6 bases). The CDR3 has 13 amino acids. Trimming shortened V by 8 bases and J by 7 bases, and 18 bases separated the two germline ends. Germline V gene sequence: CDR1 MNHEY, CDR2 SMNVEV (reference sequence). The CDR3 spells CASSGLNPKEQYF. CDR3 in DNA: TGTGCCAGCTCGGGACTTAATCCCAAAGAGCAGTACTTC.

This clonotype has at least ten counts. This chain uses TRBV19 with TRBJ2-2; D might be TRBD1 (6 bases). This CDR3 region has 14 residues. CDR1 LNHDA and CDR2 SQIVND come from the germline V gene (reference sequence). Deletions cut 4 bases from V and 0 bases from J, with 6 bases between. CDR3 DNA: TGTGCCAGTAGTAGGGGGCCGAACACCGGGGAGCTGTTTTTT. As protein: CASSRGPNTGELFF. Looking up the rest from reference TRBV19 and TRBJ2-2 gives the full variable domain: DGGITQSPKYLFRKEGQNVTLSCEQNLNHDAMYWYRQDPGQGLRLIYYSQIVNDFQKGDIAEGYSVSREKKESFPLTVTSAQKNPTAFYLCASSRGPNTGELFFGEGSRLTVL.

The table lists this clonotype with many counts. The rearrangement links TRBV12-3 or TRBV12-4 to TRBJ2-2, with D perhaps matching TRBD2 (6 bases). The CDR3 consists of 16 residues. V dropped 4 bases and J dropped 1 base, with 13 bases sitting between them. CDR3 region: CASSSRRLGNTGELFF. CDR3 nucleotides: TGTGCCAGCAGTTCCCGGCGACTAGGGAACACCGGGGAGCTGTTTTTT.

This clonotype was recorded many times. V usage is TRBV13 and J usage is TRBJ1-2; D call uncertain. Germline CDR1 and CDR2: PRHDT and FYEKMQ (reference sequence). V lost 2 bases, J lost 4 bases, and 8 bases lay in between. CDR3 length: 13 amino acids. The chain's CDR3 is CASSLRGSYGYTF. DNA of the CDR3: TGTGCCAGCAGCTTAAGAGGGAGCTATGGCTACACCTTC.

This sequence joins TRBV6-1 and TRBJ1-1; possibly TRBD1 for D (6 bases). V was pared by 3 bases and J by 6 bases, with 8 bases between. This CDR3 is built from 12 residues. The germline CDR1 and CDR2 sequences are MNHNS and SASEGT. The CDR3 loop reads CASSEAGAEAFF. The CDR3 coding sequence is TGTGCCAGCAGTGAGGCAGGGGCTGAAGCTTTCTTT.

This clonotype has at least ten counts. V gene TRBV12-3 or TRBV12-4 combines with J gene TRBJ2-2, with a tentative D call TRBD1 (5 bases). Between the trimmed V and J ends, which lost 7 bases and 0 bases, there was a span of 12 bases. The CDR3 runs to 15 residues. Here the CDR3 DNA reads TGTGCCAGCACAGGGCCAAGTACGAACACCGGGGAGCTGTTTTTT. Its protein is CASTGPSTNTGELFF.

This clonotype was observed at least ten times. This rearrangement joins TRBV6-1 to TRBJ2-2; D is uncertain. Per the germline V gene, CDR1 is MNHNS and CDR2 is SASEGT. The CDR3 has 15 residues. Trimming shortened V by 3 bases and J by 3 bases, and 11 bases separated the two germline ends. The CDR3 DNA is TGTGCCAGCAGTGAGTCACGGGTCGACACCGGGGAGCTGTTTTTT. It codes for CASSESRVDTGELFF.

The chain recombines TRBV15 with TRBJ2-7, with 7 bases identical to TRBD1. V lost 5 bases to trimming and J lost 6 bases; unmatched junction nucleotides: 10. The germline CDR1 and CDR2 sequences are LNHNV and YYDKDF (reference sequence). The CDR3 contains 14 residues. CDR3 DNA: TGTGCCACCAGCTGGGCCAGGGGGAAACCCGAGCAGTACTTC. As protein: CATSWARGKPEQYF.

Concerning this clonotype itself: A much larger clone lies one base from this, so it may be a read error. V and J are TRBV12-3 or TRBV12-4 and TRBJ2-7; 9 bases agree with TRBD2. The CDR3 totals 16 residues. CDR3 amino acids: CASSLRSGSLSYGQYF. The CDR3 region has the DNA TGTGCCAGCAGTTTGCGTAGCGGGAGTTTGTCCTACGGGCAGTACTTC.

Ten or more counts support this clonotype. J is TRBJ2-5 and V is TRBV20-1; 8 bases fit TRBD1. Germline lookup yields CDR1 DFQATT and CDR2 SNEGSKA (reference sequence). Trimming removed 6 bases from V and 1 base from J; junction bases left unmatched: 7. The CDR3 has 14 residues. In nucleotides, the CDR3 is TGCAGTGCCGTCACCGGGACAGGCCAAGAGACCCAGTACTTC. Protein: CSAVTGTGQETQYF.

This clonotype was seen ten or more times. This chain joins TRBV5-1 and TRBJ2-7; 7 positions agree with TRBD2. The germline V gene encodes CDR1 SGHRS and CDR2 YFSETQ. The CDR3 extends over 14 amino acids. The J segment lost 3 bases and the V segment lost 4 bases, leaving 7 bases of the junction unmatched. The CDR3, as DNA: TGCGCCAGCAGCGAAACGGGGGGAGTCTACGAGCAGTACTTC. Its translation is CASSETGGVYEQYF. The full variable domain, completed using reference TRBV5-1 and TRBJ2-7, is KAGVTQTPRYLIKTRGQQVTLSCSPISGHRSVSWYQQTPGQGLQFLFEYFSETQRNKGNFPGRFSGRQFSNSRSEMNVSTLELGDSALYLCASSETGGVYEQYFGPGTRLTVT.

This clonotype was counted many times. V is TRBV3-1 and J is TRBJ2-5, with 7 bases aligning to TRBD2. The CDR3 is 14 amino acids. V was pared by 3 bases and J by 7 bases, with 8 bases of the junction left unmatched. CDR1 is LGHDT, CDR2 YNNKEL, per germline (reference sequence). The CDR3: CASSQVGGIGTQYF. CDR3 nucleotides: TGTGCCAGCAGCCAGGTCGGGGGGATCGGGACCCAGTACTTC.